Below are 23 T cell receptor beta chains sequenced from a single sample in a study of early T cells in non-severe SARS-CoV-2 infection. TCRdb fed the 5' RACE reads into MiXCR, producing one record per CDR3 protein. The sample holds some 80,000 distinct CDR3 sequences, around 12% seen once. Sequenced material: whole blood, taken at baseline. These receptor sequences come from an adult who was a healthcare worker with PCR-confirmed SARS-CoV-2 infection or an uninfected control (not recorded which). The donor label of this sample is uncertain.

This clonotype was detected many times. The chain carries TRBV15 and TRBJ1-5; no firm D call. With 0 bases removed from V and 3 bases from J, the gap between germline ends came to 0 bases. This CDR3 comprises 12 residues. CDR1 is LNHNV and CDR2 is YYDKDF in the germline V gene (reference sequence). CDR3 nucleotides: TGTGCCACCAGCAGAGACAATCAGCCCCAGCATTTT. This codes for CATSRDNQPQHF. The full variable domain, in which reference TRBV15 and TRBJ1-5 provide the parts outside the CDR3, is DAMVIQNPRYQVTQFGKPVTLSCSQTLNHNVMYWYQQKSSQAPKLLFHYYDKDFNNEADTPDNFQSRRPNTSFCFLDIRSPGLGDTAMYLCATSRDNQPQHFGDGTRLSIL.

V is TRBV5-1 and J is TRBJ1-2; D perhaps matches TRBD1 (5 bases). Germline CDR1 reads SGHRS; CDR2 reads YFSETQ. This CDR3 has 12 residues. Deletions cut 5 bases from V and 2 bases from J, with 7 bases between. In DNA form, the CDR3 reads TGCGCCAGCAGTTGGGGGAACTATGGCTACACCTTC. Its protein product is CASSWGNYGYTF.

This clonotype appeared a few times. The rearrangement uses TRBV12-3 or TRBV12-4 and TRBJ2-3; D is uncertain. The V and J ends lost 4 bases and 6 bases respectively, with 8 bases between them. The CDR3 extends over 12 amino acids. In nucleotides, the CDR3 is TGTGCCAGCAGTTCTGCCGGGGATACGCAGTATTTT. It codes for CASSSAGDTQYF.

Only a few counts were recorded for this clonotype. The chain uses TRBV15 and TRBJ2-1; 10 bases fit TRBD2. Per the germline V gene, CDR1 is LNHNV and CDR2 is YYDKDF (reference sequence). The CDR3 runs 14 residues. V lost 6 bases to trimming and J lost 5 bases; unmatched junction nucleotides: 4. The CDR3 DNA reads as TGTGCCACCAGGAGGACTAGCGGCAACAATGAGCAGTTCTTC. Residues: CATRRTSGNNEQFF.

The V gene is TRBV4-1, the J gene TRBJ2-7; D may be TRBD2 (6 bases). Trimming removed 0 bases from V and 11 bases from J, with 20 bases in between. Germline-derived CDR1 and CDR2 are MGHRA and YSYEKL. CDR3 size: 15 residues. The CDR3 reads CASSQELTPSGSKYF. CDR3 nucleotide sequence: TGCGCCAGCAGCCAAGAGCTGACCCCAAGCGGGTCCAAGTACTTC.

This clonotype was recorded only once. The chain couples TRBV3-1 to TRBJ1-2, with 8 bases that match TRBD1. This CDR3 has 15 residues. Germline V gives CDR1 LGHDT, CDR2 YNNKEL (reference sequence). Trimming at V came to 0 bases and at J to 4 bases, leaving 4 bases not matched to a gene. The CDR3 sequence is CASSQDPQGVYGYTF. The DNA of the CDR3 is TGTGCCAGCAGCCAAGACCCACAGGGGGTCTATGGCTACACCTTC. Complete variable domain (other parts from reference TRBV3-1 and TRBJ1-2): DTAVSQTPKYLVTQMGNDKSIKCEQNLGHDTMYWYKQDSKKFLKIMFSYNNKELIINETVPNRFSPKSPDKAHLNLHINSLELGDSAVYFCASSQDPQGVYGYTFGSGTRLTVV.

The chain links TRBV6-1 to TRBJ2-7; no clear D. With 2 bases removed from V and 3 bases from J, the gap between germline ends came to 5 bases. From germline, CDR1 is MNHNS and CDR2 SASEGT. This CDR3 spans 12 amino acids. Written as DNA, the CDR3 is TGTGCCAGCAGTGAACACCACTACGAGCAGTACTTC. Translation gives CASSEHHYEQYF.

This clonotype was counted at least ten times. V usage is TRBV20-1 and J usage is TRBJ1-1, with D perhaps matching TRBD1 (6 bases). In germline, CDR1 is DFQATT, CDR2 SNEGSKA (reference sequence). The CDR3 is 17 amino acids. V was trimmed by 3 bases and J by 7 bases, leaving 27 bases between them. The CDR3 here is CSARPTGGAQGDYEAFF. The CDR3 DNA sequence: TGCAGTGCTAGGCCCACCGGAGGGGCACAGGGCGATTATGAAGCTTTCTTT.

The chain combines TRBV25-1 with TRBJ2-3, with 7 positions matching TRBD2. Trimming removed 3 bases from V and 2 bases from J; junction bases left unmatched: 5. Germline loops: CDR1 MGHDK, CDR2 SYGVNS. CDR3 length: 15 amino acids. CDR3 nucleotide sequence: TGTGCCAGCAGTGATTTAACTAGCGTCACAGATACGCAGTATTTT. Translation: CASSDLTSVTDTQYF.

V gene TRBV12-3 or TRBV12-4 combines with J gene TRBJ1-1; D unresolved. The V and J ends lost 5 bases and 6 bases respectively, with 19 bases between them. The CDR3 covers 15 residues. CDR3 DNA: TGTGCCAGCAGTATTTCTTGGGGAGGTGGCGCTGAAGCTTTCTTT. It is translated as CASSISWGGGAEAFF.

In this sample, this clonotype turned up many times. J is TRBJ2-7 and V is TRBV27, with TRBD1 as a possible D gene (6 bases). The V end was cut by 4 bases, the J end by 2 bases, with 18 bases between. The CDR3 loop spans 16 amino acids. CDR1 is MNHEY and CDR2 is SMNVEV in the germline V gene (reference sequence). The chain's CDR3 is CASSSLRGDTPYEQYF. CDR3 coding DNA: TGTGCCAGCAGTTCACTCCGTGGGGACACTCCCTACGAGCAGTACTTC.

The chain couples TRBV2 to TRBJ1-4, with D unclear. The germline V gene has CDR1 SNHLY and CDR2 FYNNEI. Trimming shortened V by 10 bases and J by 7 bases, and 13 bases separated the two germline ends. The CDR3 loop spans 12 amino acids. CDR3 protein: CATKAGVEKLFF. Here the CDR3 DNA reads TGTGCCACGAAGGCAGGTGTTGAAAAACTGTTTTTT. Looking up the rest from reference TRBV2 and TRBJ1-4 gives the full variable domain: EPEVTQTPSHQVTQMGQEVILRCVPISNHLYFYWYRQILGQKVEFLVSFYNNEISEKSEIFDDQFSVERPDGSNFTLKIRSTKLEDSAMYFCATKAGVEKLFFGSGTQLSVL.

Ten or more counts support this clonotype. The rearrangement links TRBV13 to TRBJ2-3; D is ambiguous. Between the trimmed V and J ends, which lost 0 bases and 5 bases, there was a span of 3 bases. The germline V gene encodes CDR1 PRHDT and CDR2 FYEKMQ (reference sequence). The CDR3 contains 12 residues. CDR3 residues: CASSLGRDTQYF. CDR3 DNA: TGTGCCAGCAGCTTAGGCCGAGATACGCAGTATTTT.

This clonotype has more than one count but fewer than ten. The J gene is TRBJ2-4, the V gene TRBV29-1, with D unclear. The CDR3 is 10 amino acids. Per germline, CDR1 SQVTM and CDR2 ANQGSEA. V dropped 5 bases and J dropped 5 bases, with 4 bases sitting between them. The CDR3 coding sequence is TGCAGCGTTTCGGAAAACATTCAGTACTTC. Translation: CSVSENIQYF.

The rearrangement links TRBV5-1 to TRBJ2-1; TRBD2 matches at 13 bases. The germline V gene has CDR1 SGHRS and CDR2 YFSETQ. Trimming removed 6 bases from V and 9 bases from J; junction bases left unmatched: 15. The CDR3 spans 17 residues. The chain's CDR3 is CASTPGPGTSGIGEQFF. The CDR3 DNA reads TGCGCCAGCACCCCGGGGCCCGGGACTAGCGGGATCGGTGAGCAGTTCTTC.

The chain employs TRBV7-2 and TRBJ2-5; 11 bases map to TRBD2. The CDR3 extends over 14 amino acids. V was clipped by 5 bases and J by 5 bases; unmatched bases: 4. Germline CDR1 and CDR2: SGHTA and FQGNSA. In nucleotides, the CDR3 is TGTGCCAGCAGCCCACTAGCGGGGGTGGAGACCCAGTACTTC. Translated: CASSPLAGVETQYF.

This clonotype has a count of ten or more. The chain is built from TRBV2 and TRBJ1-1; 7 bases agree with TRBD1. The CDR3 length is 15 residues. The junction had 10 bases not matched to a gene; V was cut back by 9 bases and J by 0 bases. Looked up from germline, CDR1 is SNHLY and CDR2 is FYNNEI. CDR3 protein: CASQIRDRMNTEAFF. The CDR3, as DNA: TGTGCCAGTCAAATCCGGGACAGAATGAACACTGAAGCTTTCTTT.

Remarks on this clonotype: This could be a read error, since a much larger clone is one nucleotide away. The CDR3 coding sequence is TGTGCCAGCAGCTTAACAAGAACTTCCCACGAGCAGTACTTC. Amino acids: CASSLTRTSHEQYF. This chain joins TRBV7-2 and TRBJ2-7; D remains unclear. The V end lost 2 bases, the J end lost 5 bases, and 13 bases lay between the germline ends. This CDR3 spans 14 amino acids. Germline V gene data show CDR1 as SGHTA and CDR2 as FQGNSA.

This clonotype has a handful of counts. This chain connects TRBV27 to TRBJ1-1; D gene ambiguous. This CDR3 spans 12 amino acids. In germline, CDR1 is MNHEY, CDR2 SMNVEV (reference sequence). V was clipped by 6 bases and J by 3 bases, with 8 bases between them. The CDR3: CASRGSYTEAFF. Written as DNA, the CDR3 is TGTGCCAGCAGGGGGAGTTACACTGAAGCTTTCTTT.

The chain recombines TRBV7-2 with TRBJ2-7, with D perhaps being TRBD1 or TRBD2 (6 bases each). V was trimmed by 4 bases and J by 2 bases, leaving 12 bases between them. The CDR3 has 14 residues. Germline CDR1 reads SGHTA; CDR2 reads FQGNSA. This CDR3 reads CASSSRDKTYEQYF. The DNA for the CDR3 is TGTGCCAGCAGCTCGCGGGACAAAACCTACGAGCAGTACTTC.

The chain employs TRBV20-1 and TRBJ2-1; D not certain. Trimming stripped 0 bases from V and 0 bases from J, with 9 bases between. The CDR3 has 15 residues. Germline V gene lookup returns CDR1 DFQATT and CDR2 SNEGSKA (reference sequence). DNA for the CDR3: TGCAGTGCTAGAGAAGGTCCGAGCTCCTACAATGAGCAGTTCTTC. Its translation is CSAREGPSSYNEQFF.

This chain links TRBV9 with TRBJ2-1; 10 nucleotides line up with TRBD2. The CDR3 runs to 16 residues. V trimming: 3 bases; J trimming: 0 bases; junction bases outside the gene matches: 3. Germline CDR1 SGDLS, CDR2 YYNGEE. CDR3 sequence (DNA): TGTGCCAGCAGCGGACTAGCGGGCCGCTCCTACAATGAGCAGTTCTTC. This gives the protein CASSGLAGRSYNEQFF.

There are a few counts of this clonotype. J is TRBJ1-2 and V is TRBV29-1; D is uncertain. Germline assignment: CDR1 SQVTM and CDR2 ANQGSEA. Trimming left V 6 bases short and J 7 bases short, with 21 bases between. The CDR3 covers 14 residues. CDR3 sequence reads: CSVRTVEPFRGYTF. The CDR3 bases are TGCAGCGTGAGGACGGTCGAACCCTTTCGTGGCTACACCTTC.